Included here is one T cell receptor (beta chain) sequence, with context. The antigen is not known. The source of the sample is a study of cytomegalovirus exposure and HLA in healthy donors. General study points: TCR beta sequences reportedly predicted most subjects' HLA-A and HLA-B alleles accurately. Most likely, a cluster of highly shared sequence variants arose as a sequencing artifact. TCR beta chains numbering about 160 were designated cytomegalovirus-associated.

Germline V gene data show CDR1 as SEHNR and CDR2 as FQNEAQ (reference sequence). The CDR3 loop spans 14 amino acids. Trimming pared 3 bases from V and 3 bases from J, leaving 12 bases between. The PCR contained 60 Vbeta and 13 Jbeta primers. Assay: immunoSEQ multiplex PCR; the TCRdb copy retains only in-frame clones and omits some. The table includes about 43,000 clones, 64% detected once. This TCR came from a human donor in good health. The V call is TRBV7-9, the J call TRBJ2-7; tentative D call: TRBD2 (7 bases). Sequencing was carried out using PBMCs. The CDR3 spells CASSLGGGFYEQYF. The CDR3 DNA reads TGTGCCAGCAGCTTGGGGGGGGGCTTCTACGAGCAGTACTTC.